A selection of T cell receptor beta chains follows, all from one sample in a study of siplizumab effects on memory and regulatory T cells. Clones were sequenced by immunoSEQ multiplex PCR, and TCRdb holds only the in-frame ones, with some missing. The sample shows fewer than 130,000 clones, around nine tenths of them seen only once. Sequenced input: CD4+ T cells sorted from blood. Receptors were obtained from a human donor in good health. Each CDR3 is given with its conserved first and last residue. Size is omitted from some rows. Given values are once, few, many or a class for expanded clones.

v_call,j_call,clone_size,cdr3_aa
TRBV9,TRBJ2-7,NA,CASSVGSGWGDSYEQYF
TRBV25-1,TRBJ1-2,NA,CASSDNIPGISGYTF
TRBV10-3,TRBJ2-7,NA,CATARTPGYEQYF
TRBV9,TRBJ2-5,NA,CASSTGGGGETQYF
TRBV10-3,TRBJ1-2,NA,CAISPGAQVPGYTF
TRBV5-5,TRBJ1-1,NA,CASSWGQPNTEAFF
TRBV7-3,TRBJ1-2,NA,CASSLNGQAVSGYTF
TRBV29-1,TRBJ2-2,NA,CSVVRDRYTGELFF
TRBV7-3,TRBJ2-7,once,CASSGGTGPGYEQYF
TRBV15,TRBJ1-1,NA,CATSRDGWRGEAFF
TRBV6-5,TRBJ1-2,NA,CASSVAGTDYGYTF
TRBV19,TRBJ1-2,once,CASSIGPRYGYTF
TRBV5-8,TRBJ1-2,few,CASSLGQLNYGYTF
TRBV28,TRBJ1-4,NA,CAIAAPNEKLFF
TRBV7-9,TRBJ1-1,NA,CASSLGPGTLDTEAFF
TRBV5-4,TRBJ2-4,once,CASSLGAVAKNIQYF
TRBV19,TRBJ1-5,NA,CATRATGPLSNQPQHF
TRBV6-5,TRBJ1-1,NA,CASNRRTNTEAFF
TRBV6-5,TRBJ2-3,NA,CASSYSYYSRTDTQYF
TRBV5-4,TRBJ2-7,NA,CASSPGLSYEQYF
TRBV7-2,TRBJ1-4,NA,CASSLDSSSGKLFF
TRBV28,TRBJ1-5,NA,CASRRPGQWVAQPQHF
TRBV4-2,TRBJ2-2,NA,CASSQESRQGSGELFF
TRBV5-1,TRBJ2-5,NA,CASSTGLGETQYF
TRBV19,TRBJ1-1,NA,CASRDTPTPFEAFF
TRBV7-2,TRBJ1-1,NA,CASSATGRGGTEAFF
TRBV7-3,TRBJ2-7,NA,CASSLDREWGEQYF
TRBV5-1,TRBJ2-5,NA,CASSRAGRPGETQYF
TRBV27,TRBJ1-1,once,CASSLPGAQNTEAFF
TRBV10-3,TRBJ1-1,NA,CAIVPGGGTEAFF
TRBV7-3,TRBJ1-1,NA,CASSLTGTGDLTEAFF
TRBV6-1,TRBJ2-7,NA,CASTLAVTYEQYF
TRBV5-1,TRBJ1-1,few,CASSSQTGGTEAFF
TRBV29-1,TRBJ2-6,NA,CSVGDRTASGANVLTF
TRBV7-9,TRBJ2-1,once,CASSLRTSGSPGGNEQFF
TRBV29-1,TRBJ1-1,NA,CSAVQVLNTEAFF
TRBV11-2,TRBJ2-1,NA,CASSPGGSHSYNEQFF
TRBV6-5,TRBJ1-5,NA,CASSLGNQPQHF
TRBV11-3,TRBJ1-1,few,CASSLVGGGEAFF
TRBV5-1,TRBJ2-2,NA,CASSLETQANTGELFF
TRBV7-2,TRBJ1-6,NA,CASSLVTQGYSPLHF
TRBV2,TRBJ2-1,NA,CASNSGTSVVGEQFF
TRBV15,TRBJ1-2,NA,CATSRETGFLGEGGYTF
TRBV11-2,TRBJ2-1,NA,CASSDKIGMLRSNEQFF
TRBV6-1,TRBJ1-2,NA,CASSGVGQVTSYTF
TRBV25-1,TRBJ1-2,NA,CASSEYNSVGTEPYGYTF
TRBV7-2,TRBJ2-5,once,CASSLGLAGFQETQYF
TRBV30,TRBJ1-2,NA,CAWEFRDGYTF
TRBV6-6,TRBJ2-7,NA,CASSRRGHYEQYF
TRBV9,TRBJ2-5,NA,CASSVDTFQETQYF
TRBV2,TRBJ2-1,NA,CASSGPGYNEQFF
TRBV10-2,TRBJ2-1,NA,CASSESPLDSLYNEQFF
TRBV7-9,TRBJ1-2,NA,CASSSRNFTNPTVGYGYTF
TRBV7-3,TRBJ2-3,NA,CASSLSSSTDTQYF
TRBV6-5,TRBJ2-3,once,CASSYPLADTQYF